The source of this TCR beta chain is a study of yellow fever vaccine responses in identical twins. Findings and caveats of the study: Reportedly, the T cell response mounted by twins to vaccine seemed partly convergent, partly personalized.

For this clonotype: As yet, its antigen is unknown.

TCRdb reprocessed the RT-PCR reads via MiXCR and lists one record per CDR3 protein. The sample shows approximately 12,000 distinct CDR3 sequences, approximately 84% of them seen only once. There are 16 residues in the CDR3. Trimming cost V 4 bases and J 2 bases; bases outside gene matches: 5. Per germline, CDR1 SGHTS and CDR2 YDEGEE. The chain is built from TRBV5-8 and TRBJ2-3; 12 bases fit TRBD2. The TCR originated in a woman aged 18-29 years who received the yellow fever vaccine. Sequencing used T cells from blood (PBMCs), unsorted or a sorted subset (not recorded which), obtained before or after yellow fever vaccination (not recorded which). The CDR3 here is CASSIGLAGITDTQYF. For the CDR3, the DNA is TGTGCCAGCAGCATCGGACTAGCGGGGATCACAGATACGCAGTATTTT.